One sample yielded the 13 T cell receptor beta chains listed below, sequenced in a study of T cell repertoires in cytomegalovirus infection. Their cognate antigens are unknown. TCRdb used MiXCR to reprocess the reads, holding one entry per CDR3 protein. The sample holds 650,000 to 900,000 distinct CDR3 sequences, approximately 32% seen once. The specimen was cultured CD8+ T cells from PBMCs, collected from culture after CMV antigen stimulation. All receptors derive from a human donor in good health (CMV status not recorded). Some clones in this sample may be carry-over from other donors' samples.

The rearrangement joins TRBV28 to TRBJ2-5, with D perhaps matching TRBD1 (5 bases). V was clipped by 4 bases and J by 2 bases, with 20 bases between them. The CDR3 loop spans 17 amino acids. Germline V CDR1 and CDR2: MDHEN, SYDVKM. The CDR3, as DNA: TGTGCCAGCAGTTCCGTCAGGGCAAATTCACGGCAAGAGACCCAGTACTTC. This translates into CASSSVRANSRQETQYF.

The chain couples TRBV27 to TRBJ1-5; D remains ambiguous. Germline V gene sequence: CDR1 MNHEY, CDR2 SMNVEV (reference sequence). This CDR3 is 15 amino acids long. Trimming took off 6 bases at V and 2 bases at J, with 14 bases between the two ends. The CDR3 loop is CASSNMGYGNQPQHF. In nucleotides, the CDR3 is TGTGCCAGCAGCAACATGGGATACGGCAATCAGCCCCAGCATTTT.

The V gene is TRBV19, the J gene TRBJ1-6; TRBD1 aligns across 7 bases. J gave up 10 bases and V 4 bases, and 7 bases lay outside the gene matches. Germline CDR1 and CDR2: LNHDA and SQIVND (reference sequence). CDR3 length: 14 amino acids. In DNA, the CDR3 is TGTGCCAGTAGTACCCCGACAGGGCTCTCACCCCTCCACTTT. Translating gives CASSTPTGLSPLHF.

This clonotype was recorded many times. The gene calls are TRBV5-6 and TRBJ2-5; the match to TRBD2 covers 11 bases. The CDR3 extends over 17 amino acids. Germline V lookup: CDR1 SGHDT, CDR2 YYEEEE. Trimming removed 4 bases from V and 0 bases from J; junction bases left unmatched: 8. The CDR3 DNA is TGTGCCAGCAGCATACTAACTAGCGGGGGATACCAAGAGACCCAGTACTTC. It codes for CASSILTSGGYQETQYF.

The table lists this clonotype with a few counts. The chain couples TRBV6-2 or TRBV6-3 to TRBJ1-1, with D possibly matching TRBD1 (5 bases). The germline V gene encodes CDR1 MNHEY and CDR2 SVGEGT. The V end was cut by 7 bases, the J end by 6 bases, with 15 bases between. The CDR3 is made up of 13 amino acids. CDR3 sequence reads: CASIPPGGSEAFF. The CDR3 DNA sequence: TGTGCCAGCATTCCCCCCGGGGGGTCTGAAGCTTTCTTT.

This clonotype occurred many times. This sequence joins TRBV7-6 and TRBJ1-5; D gene ambiguous. The CDR3 is 16 residues long. Trimming stripped 2 bases from V and 2 bases from J, with 13 bases between. Germline V gives CDR1 SGHVS, CDR2 FNYEAQ. In DNA form, the CDR3 reads TGTGCCAGCAGCTTAAGAGCCAAGGGTGGCAATCAGCCCCAGCATTTT. This codes for CASSLRAKGGNQPQHF.

The CDR3 nucleotides read TGTGCCAGCAGCTTAAGAGGGGGGCCCCCCTACGAGCAGTACGTC. Translation gives CASSLRGGPPYEQYV. The chain recombines TRBV13 with TRBJ2-7; either TRBD1 or TRBD2 may supply D (6 bases each). Germline V gene data show CDR1 as PRHDT and CDR2 as FYEKMQ (reference sequence). The length of the CDR3 is 15 residues. The V and J ends lost 2 bases and 2 bases respectively, with 13 bases between them.

This clonotype was counted only a few times. This chain joins TRBV6-2 or TRBV6-3 and TRBJ2-1, with TRBD2 matching over 11 bases. CDR1 and CDR2 (germline): MNHEY, SVGEGT. After removal of 0 bases from V and 7 bases from J, the junction contained 5 bases not matched to a gene. CDR3 length: 16 amino acids. The CDR3 DNA reads as TGTGCCAGCAGTTACTCTACTAGCGGGGGCCGTAATGAGCAGTTCTTC. This codes for CASSYSTSGGRNEQFF.

The chain recombines TRBV6-1 with TRBJ1-5, with D uncertain. Germline V lookup: CDR1 MNHNS, CDR2 SASEGT. CDR3 length: 15 amino acids. V gave up 2 bases and J gave up 1 base, with 9 bases separating them. CDR3 region: CASSEYGPSNQPQHF. The DNA of the CDR3 is TGTGCCAGCAGTGAATACGGGCCCAGCAATCAGCCCCAGCATTTT.

V gene TRBV11-1 combines with J gene TRBJ1-6; D might be TRBD1 (5 bases). Trimming cost V 4 bases and J 7 bases, with 14 bases left between them. The CDR3 totals 15 residues. Germline V gene lookup returns CDR1 SGHAT and CDR2 FQDESV (reference sequence). The CDR3 reads CASSSFRESNSPLHF. CDR3 nucleotides: TGTGCCAGCAGCTCCTTCAGGGAGTCGAATTCACCCCTCCACTTT.

The rearrangement links TRBV7-9 to TRBJ2-3; D call uncertain. Trimming pared 1 base from V and 0 bases from J, leaving 11 bases between. Per the germline V gene, CDR1 is SEHNR and CDR2 is FQNEAQ (reference sequence). CDR3 length: 16 residues. Written as DNA, the CDR3 is TGTGCCAGCAGCTTAGTGGGGATCTCTAGCACAGATACGCAGTATTTT. Amino acids: CASSLVGISSTDTQYF.

Only a few counts were recorded for this clonotype. The chain uses TRBV19 and TRBJ1-1; 7 nucleotides match TRBD1. This CDR3 spans 12 amino acids. The germline V gene encodes CDR1 LNHDA and CDR2 SQIVND (reference sequence). V shed 10 bases and J 10 bases; nucleotides not matched to a gene: 12. The CDR3 protein is CATRRGGEGAFF. Written as DNA, the CDR3 is TGTGCCACCAGGCGAGGGGGCGAGGGAGCTTTCTTT. The entire variable domain, with the rest obtained from reference TRBV19 and TRBJ1-1, is as follows: DGGITQSPKYLFRKEGQNVTLSCEQNLNHDAMYWYRQDPGQGLRLIYYSQIVNDFQKGDIAEGYSVSREKKESFPLTVTSAQKNPTAFYLCATRRGGEGAFFGQGTRLTVV.

The chain carries TRBV28 and TRBJ2-5; 7 nucleotides line up with TRBD2. Germline CDR1 is MDHEN and CDR2 is SYDVKM. CDR3 size: 17 residues. Trimming removed 5 bases from V and 7 bases from J; junction bases left unmatched: 19. The CDR3 protein is CASSPPWASGLYGTQYF. The CDR3 bases are TGTGCCAGCAGTCCCCCGTGGGCTAGCGGCCTCTACGGGACCCAGTACTTC.